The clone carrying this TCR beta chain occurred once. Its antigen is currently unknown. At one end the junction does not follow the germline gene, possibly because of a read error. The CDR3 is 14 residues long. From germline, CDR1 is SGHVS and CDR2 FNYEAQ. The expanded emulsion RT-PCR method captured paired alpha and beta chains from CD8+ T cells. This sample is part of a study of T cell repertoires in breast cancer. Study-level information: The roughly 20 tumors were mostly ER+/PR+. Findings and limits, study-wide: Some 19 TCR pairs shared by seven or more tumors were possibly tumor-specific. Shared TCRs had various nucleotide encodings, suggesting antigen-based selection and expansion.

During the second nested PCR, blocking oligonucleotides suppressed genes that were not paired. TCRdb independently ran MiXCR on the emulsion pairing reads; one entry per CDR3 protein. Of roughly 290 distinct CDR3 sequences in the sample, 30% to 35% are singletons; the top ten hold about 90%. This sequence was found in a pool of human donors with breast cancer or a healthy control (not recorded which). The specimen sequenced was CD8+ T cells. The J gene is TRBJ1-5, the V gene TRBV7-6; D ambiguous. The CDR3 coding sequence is TGTGCCAGCATCTTCCTCAGGTCCAATCAGCCTCAGCATTTT. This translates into CASIFLRSNQPQHF. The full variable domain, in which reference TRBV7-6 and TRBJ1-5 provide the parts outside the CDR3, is GAGVSQSPRYKVTKRGQDVALRCDPISGHVSLYWYRQALGQGPEFLTYFNYEAQQDKSGLPNDRFSAERPEGSISTLTIQRTEQRDSAMYRCASIFLRSNQPQHFGDGTRLSIL.